This T cell receptor (beta chain) is drawn from a study of blood T cells in healthy people across ages. The study, taken as a whole, reports: Estimates of diversity drawn from one million T cells were considered underestimates.

CDR1 DFQATT and CDR2 SNEGSKA come from the germline V gene (reference sequence). V was pared by 2 bases and J by 1 base, with 11 bases between. The length of the CDR3 is 14 residues. In the case of this clonotype: The antigen remains undetermined.

A second PCR, run for roughly 7 to 12 cycles, used a sample-barcoded 5' primer plus a J-beta primer mix. Through a template-switch adaptor with 12 random nucleotides, each cDNA molecule received a tag. TCRdb called the 5' RACE reads again in MiXCR, with one record for every CDR3 protein. This sample yields hundreds of thousands of distinct CDR3 sequences, of which about 34% are seen a single time; roughly 13% belongs to the top ten. This TCR came from a man younger than 30 in good health. The rearrangement links TRBV20-1 to TRBJ1-1, with a possible D match to TRBD1 (5 bases). Material for sequencing was blood. CDR3 sequence reads: CSARRDGGNTEAFF. The CDR3 DNA sequence: TGCAGTGCTAGACGCGACGGGGGGAACACTGAAGCTTTCTTT.